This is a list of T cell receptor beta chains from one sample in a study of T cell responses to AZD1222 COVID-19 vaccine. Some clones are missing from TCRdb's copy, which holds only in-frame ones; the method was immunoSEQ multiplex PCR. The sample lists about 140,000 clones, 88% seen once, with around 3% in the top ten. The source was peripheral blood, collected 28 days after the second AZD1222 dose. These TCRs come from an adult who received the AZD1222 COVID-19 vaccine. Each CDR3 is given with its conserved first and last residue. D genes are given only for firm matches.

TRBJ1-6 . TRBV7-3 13 CASSARGDSPLHF TGTGCCAGCAGCGCAAGGGGGGATTCACCCCTCCACTTT
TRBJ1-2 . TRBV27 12 CASSLKGYGYTF TGTGCCAGCAGTCTCAAGGGGTACGGCTACACCTTC
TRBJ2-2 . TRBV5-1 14 CASSFRSNTGELFF TGCGCCAGCAGCTTTAGGTCGAACACCGGGGAGCTGTTTTTT
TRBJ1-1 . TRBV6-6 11 CASSSPPEAFF TGTGCCAGCAGTTCCCCCCCCGAAGCTTTCTTT
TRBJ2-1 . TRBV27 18 CASSLARPGSFTYNEQFF TGTGCCAGCAGTTTGGCTAGACCAGGCAGCTTCACCTACAATGAGCAGTTCTTC
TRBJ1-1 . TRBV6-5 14 CASNSRTVNTEAFF TGTGCCAGCAATAGTAGGACAGTGAACACTGAAGCTTTCTTT
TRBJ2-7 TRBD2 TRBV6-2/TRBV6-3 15 CASSYSSSGWKEQYF TGTGCCAGCAGTTACAGTTCTAGCGGGTGGAAGGAGCAGTACTTC
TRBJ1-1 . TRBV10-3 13 CATAQDTNTEAFF TGTGCCACAGCCCAGGACACGAACACTGAAGCTTTCTTT
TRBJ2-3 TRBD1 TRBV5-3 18 CARSPPTDRGESTDTQYF TGTGCCAGAAGTCCCCCTACCGACAGGGGGGAAAGCACAGATACGCAGTATTTT
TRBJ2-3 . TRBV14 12 CASSQYLYTQYF TGTGCCAGCAGCCAGTACTTATATACGCAGTATTTT
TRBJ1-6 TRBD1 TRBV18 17 CASSPWTGSSYNSPLHF TGTGCCAGCTCACCCTGGACAGGGAGCTCCTATAATTCACCCCTCCACTTT